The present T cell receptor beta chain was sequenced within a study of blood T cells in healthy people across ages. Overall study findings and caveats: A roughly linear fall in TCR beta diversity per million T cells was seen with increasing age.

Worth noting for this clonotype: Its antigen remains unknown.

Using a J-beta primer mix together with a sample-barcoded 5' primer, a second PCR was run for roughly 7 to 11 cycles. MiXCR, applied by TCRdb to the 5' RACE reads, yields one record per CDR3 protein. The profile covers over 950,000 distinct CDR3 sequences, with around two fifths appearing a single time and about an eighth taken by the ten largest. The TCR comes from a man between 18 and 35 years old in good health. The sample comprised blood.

The CDR3 DNA reads TGCGCCAGCAGCCAAGTTAACGACGTTCTCGGGCTCTACGAGCAGTACTTC. Its protein is CASSQVNDVLGLYEQYF. This chain joins TRBV4-1 and TRBJ2-7; D gene uncertain. Germline V gene lookup returns CDR1 MGHRA and CDR2 YSYEKL. The V and J ends lost 1 base and 3 bases respectively, with 19 bases between them. The CDR3 runs to 17 residues.